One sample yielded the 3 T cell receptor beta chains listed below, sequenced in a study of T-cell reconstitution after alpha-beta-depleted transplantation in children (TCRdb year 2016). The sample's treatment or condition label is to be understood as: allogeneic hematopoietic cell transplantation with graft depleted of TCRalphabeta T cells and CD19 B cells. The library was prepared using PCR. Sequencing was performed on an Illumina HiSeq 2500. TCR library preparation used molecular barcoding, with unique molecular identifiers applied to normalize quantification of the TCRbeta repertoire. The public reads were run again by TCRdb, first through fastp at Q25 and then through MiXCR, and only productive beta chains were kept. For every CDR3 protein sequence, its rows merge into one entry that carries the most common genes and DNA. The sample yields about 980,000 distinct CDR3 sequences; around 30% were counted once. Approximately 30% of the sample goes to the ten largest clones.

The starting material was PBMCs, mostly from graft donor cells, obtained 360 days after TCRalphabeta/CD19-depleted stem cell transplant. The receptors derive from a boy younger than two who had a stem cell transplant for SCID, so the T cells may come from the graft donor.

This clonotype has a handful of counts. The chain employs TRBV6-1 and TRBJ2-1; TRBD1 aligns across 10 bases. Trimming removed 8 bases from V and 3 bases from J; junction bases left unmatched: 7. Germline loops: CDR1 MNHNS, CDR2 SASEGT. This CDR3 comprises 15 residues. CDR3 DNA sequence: TGTGCCAGCTCCGGGGACAGGGGCGTCTACAATGAGCAGTTCTTC. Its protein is CASSGDRGVYNEQFF.

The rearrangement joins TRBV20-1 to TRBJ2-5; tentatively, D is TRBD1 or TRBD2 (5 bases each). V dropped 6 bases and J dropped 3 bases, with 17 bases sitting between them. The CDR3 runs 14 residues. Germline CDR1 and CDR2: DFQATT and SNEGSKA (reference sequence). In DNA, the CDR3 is TGCAGTGCCATTGCCGGGACGGTAAAAGAGACCCAGTACTTC. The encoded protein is CSAIAGTVKETQYF.

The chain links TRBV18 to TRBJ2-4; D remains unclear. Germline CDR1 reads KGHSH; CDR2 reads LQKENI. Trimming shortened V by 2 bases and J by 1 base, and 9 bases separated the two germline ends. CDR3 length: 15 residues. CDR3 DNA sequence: TGTGCCAGCTCACCAGGTGGGAAGGCCAAAAACATTCAGTACTTC. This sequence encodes CASSPGGKAKNIQYF. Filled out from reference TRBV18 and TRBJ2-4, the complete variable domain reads NAGVMQNPRHLVRRRGQEARLRCSPMKGHSHVYWYRQLPEEGLKFMVYLQKENIIDESGMPKERFSAEFPKEGPSILRIQQVVRGDSAAYFCASSPGGKAKNIQYFGAGTRLSVL.